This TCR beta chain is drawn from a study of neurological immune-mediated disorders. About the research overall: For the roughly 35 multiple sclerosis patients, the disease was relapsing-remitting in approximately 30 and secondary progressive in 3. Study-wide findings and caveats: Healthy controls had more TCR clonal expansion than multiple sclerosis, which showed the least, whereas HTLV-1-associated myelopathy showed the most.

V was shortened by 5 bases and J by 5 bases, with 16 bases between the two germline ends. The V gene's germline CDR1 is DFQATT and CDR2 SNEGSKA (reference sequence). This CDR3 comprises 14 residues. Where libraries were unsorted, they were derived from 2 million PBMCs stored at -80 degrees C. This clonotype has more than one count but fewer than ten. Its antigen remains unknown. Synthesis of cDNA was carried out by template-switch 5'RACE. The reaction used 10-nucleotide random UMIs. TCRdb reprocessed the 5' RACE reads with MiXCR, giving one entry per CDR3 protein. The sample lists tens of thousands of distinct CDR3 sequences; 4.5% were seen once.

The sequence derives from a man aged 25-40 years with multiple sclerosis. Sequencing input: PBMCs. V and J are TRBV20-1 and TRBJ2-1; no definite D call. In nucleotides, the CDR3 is TGCAGTGCTTGGCCCGTAATGGAAGACAATGAGCAGTTCTTC. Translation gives CSAWPVMEDNEQFF.